This TCR beta chain was recovered during a study of T-cell reconstitution after alpha-beta-depleted transplantation in children. Study-level points and caveats: Several hundred expanded graft clones reportedly were the source of alpha-beta T cells about two months after transplant. The origin of high day-60 TCRbeta diversity in some patients lay in surviving recipient T cells and thymic progenitors.

CDR3 length: 15 residues. Germline assignment: CDR1 ENHRY and CDR2 SYGVKD. The V and J ends lost 4 bases and 5 bases respectively, with 18 bases between them. This clonotype has ten or more counts. The antigen is undetermined. Preparing the TCRbeta library involved the use of unique molecular identifiers. One entry per CDR3 protein, called by TCRdb with MiXCR from the PCR reads. The sample holds about 98,000 distinct CDR3 sequences, 4.5% to 7.5% seen once. J is TRBJ2-7 and V is TRBV10-3, with a tentative D call TRBD1 (6 bases). This receptor was obtained from a female patient aged 2-9 years who had a stem cell transplant for Fanconi anemia, so the T cells may come from the graft donor. The sequencing here drew on PBMCs, mostly from graft donor cells, taken 60 days after TCRalphabeta/CD19-depleted stem cell transplant. The CDR3 region has the DNA TGTGCCATCAGTGGGGGGCTCTCAGGGGCCCACGAGCAGTACTTC. Its translation is CAISGGLSGAHEQYF.